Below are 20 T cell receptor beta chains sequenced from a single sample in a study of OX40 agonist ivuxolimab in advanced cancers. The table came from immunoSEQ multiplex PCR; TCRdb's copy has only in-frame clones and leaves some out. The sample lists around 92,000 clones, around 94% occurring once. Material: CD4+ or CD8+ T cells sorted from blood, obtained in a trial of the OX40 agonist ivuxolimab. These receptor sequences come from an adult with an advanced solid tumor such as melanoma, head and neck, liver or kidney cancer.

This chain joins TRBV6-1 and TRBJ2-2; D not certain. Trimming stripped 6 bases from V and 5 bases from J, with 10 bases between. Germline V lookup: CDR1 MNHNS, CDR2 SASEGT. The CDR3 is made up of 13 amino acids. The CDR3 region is CASRYVGTGELFF. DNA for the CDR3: TGTGCCAGCAGATATGTAGGTACCGGGGAGCTGTTTTTT.

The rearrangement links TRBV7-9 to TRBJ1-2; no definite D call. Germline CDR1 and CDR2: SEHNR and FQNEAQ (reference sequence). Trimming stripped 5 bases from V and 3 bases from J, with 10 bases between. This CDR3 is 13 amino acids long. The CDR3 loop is CASSPTRDYGYTF. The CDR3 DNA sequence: TGTGCCAGCAGCCCCACTCGGGACTATGGCTACACCTTC.

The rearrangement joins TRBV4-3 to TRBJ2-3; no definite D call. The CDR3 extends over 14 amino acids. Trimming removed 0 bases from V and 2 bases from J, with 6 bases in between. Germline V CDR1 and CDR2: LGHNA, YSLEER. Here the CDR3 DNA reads TGCGCCAGCAGCCAAGATACATTCACAGATACGCAGTATTTT. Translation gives CASSQDTFTDTQYF.

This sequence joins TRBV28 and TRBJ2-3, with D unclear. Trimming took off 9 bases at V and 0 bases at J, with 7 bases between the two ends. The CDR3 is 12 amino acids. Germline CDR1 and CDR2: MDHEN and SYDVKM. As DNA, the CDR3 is TGTGCCAGTAGCATAAGCACAGATACGCAGTATTTT. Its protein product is CASSISTDTQYF.

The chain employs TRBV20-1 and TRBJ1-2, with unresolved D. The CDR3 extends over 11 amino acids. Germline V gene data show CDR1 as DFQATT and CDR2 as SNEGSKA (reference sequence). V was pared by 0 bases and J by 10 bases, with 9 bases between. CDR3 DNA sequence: TGCAGTGCTAGAGATTGGGAGCACTACACCTTC. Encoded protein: CSARDWEHYTF.

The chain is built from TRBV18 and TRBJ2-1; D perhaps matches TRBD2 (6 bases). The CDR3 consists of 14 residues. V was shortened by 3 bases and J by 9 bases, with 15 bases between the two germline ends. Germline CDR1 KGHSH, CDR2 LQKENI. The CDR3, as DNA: TGTGCCAGCTCACCGTGGACTAAAAGGGGTGAGCAGTTCTTC. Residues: CASSPWTKRGEQFF.

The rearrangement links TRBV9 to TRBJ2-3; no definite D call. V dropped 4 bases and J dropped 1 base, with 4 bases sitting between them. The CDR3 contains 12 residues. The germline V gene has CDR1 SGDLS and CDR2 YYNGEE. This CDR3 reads CASSPRTDTQYF. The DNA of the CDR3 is TGTGCCAGCAGCCCCCGCACAGATACGCAGTATTTT.

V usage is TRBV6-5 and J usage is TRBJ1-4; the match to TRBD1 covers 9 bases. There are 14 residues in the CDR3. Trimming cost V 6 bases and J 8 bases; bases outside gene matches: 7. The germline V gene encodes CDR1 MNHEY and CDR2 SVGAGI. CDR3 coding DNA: TGTGCCAGCAGCCTCCGAGACAGGGGGGAAAAACTGTTTTTT. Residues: CASSLRDRGEKLFF.

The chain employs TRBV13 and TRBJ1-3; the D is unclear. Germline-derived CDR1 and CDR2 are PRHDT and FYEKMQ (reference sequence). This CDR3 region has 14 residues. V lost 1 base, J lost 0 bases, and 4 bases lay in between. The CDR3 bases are TGTGCCAGCAGCTTAGACAGCTCTGGAAACACCATATATTTT. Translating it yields CASSLDSSGNTIYF. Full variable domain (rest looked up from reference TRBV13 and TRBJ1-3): AAGVIQSPRHLIKEKRETATLKCYPIPRHDTVYWYQQGPGQDPQFLISFYEKMQSDKGSIPDRFSAQQFSDYHSELNMSSLELGDSALYFCASSLDSSGNTIYFGEGSWLTVV.

The CDR3 spells CASRRGWNQPQHF. Written as DNA, the CDR3 is TGTGCCAGCAGACGGGGTTGGAATCAGCCCCAGCATTTT. The chain links TRBV28 to TRBJ1-5, with D unresolved. V was cut by 6 bases and J by 4 bases, with 10 bases left in between. CDR1 is MDHEN, CDR2 SYDVKM, per germline. CDR3 length: 13 residues. The full variable domain, completed using reference TRBV28 and TRBJ1-5, is DVKVTQSSRYLVKRTGEKVFLECVQDMDHENMFWYRQDPGLGLRLIYFSYDVKMKEKGDIPEGYSVSREKKERFSLILESASTNQTSMYLCASRRGWNQPQHFGDGTRLSIL.

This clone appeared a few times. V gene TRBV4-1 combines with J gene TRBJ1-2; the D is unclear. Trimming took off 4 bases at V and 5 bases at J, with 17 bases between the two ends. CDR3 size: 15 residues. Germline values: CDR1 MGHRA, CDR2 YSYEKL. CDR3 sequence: CASSPRAGQSYGYTF. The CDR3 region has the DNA TGCGCCAGCAGCCCGCGGGCGGGCCAGAGTTATGGCTACACCTTC.

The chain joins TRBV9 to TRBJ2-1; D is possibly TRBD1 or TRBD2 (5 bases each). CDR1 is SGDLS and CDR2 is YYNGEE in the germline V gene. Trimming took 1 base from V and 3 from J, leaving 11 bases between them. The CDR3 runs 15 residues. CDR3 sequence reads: CASSVTQGDYNEQFF. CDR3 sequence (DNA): TGTGCCAGCAGCGTAACCCAGGGAGACTACAATGAGCAGTTCTTC.

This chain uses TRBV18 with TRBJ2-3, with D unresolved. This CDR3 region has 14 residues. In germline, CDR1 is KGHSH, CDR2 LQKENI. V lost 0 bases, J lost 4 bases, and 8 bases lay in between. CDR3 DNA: TGTGCCAGCTCACCACCGTCAATGGCAGATACGCAGTATTTT. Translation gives CASSPPSMADTQYF. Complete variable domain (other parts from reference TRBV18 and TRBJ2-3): NAGVMQNPRHLVRRRGQEARLRCSPMKGHSHVYWYRQLPEEGLKFMVYLQKENIIDESGMPKERFSAEFPKEGPSILRIQQVVRGDSAAYFCASSPPSMADTQYFGPGTRLTVL.

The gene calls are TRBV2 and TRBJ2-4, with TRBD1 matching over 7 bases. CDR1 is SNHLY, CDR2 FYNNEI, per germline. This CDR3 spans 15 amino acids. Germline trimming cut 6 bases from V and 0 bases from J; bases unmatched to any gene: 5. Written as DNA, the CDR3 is TGTGCCAGCAGAGGGACAGAGAAAGCCAAAAACATTCAGTACTTC. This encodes CASRGTEKAKNIQYF.

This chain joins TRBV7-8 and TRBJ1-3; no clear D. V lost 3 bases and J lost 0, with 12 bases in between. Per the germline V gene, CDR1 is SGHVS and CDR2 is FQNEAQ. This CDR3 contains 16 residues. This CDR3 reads CASSFGLSDSGNTIYF. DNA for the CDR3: TGTGCCAGCAGCTTCGGACTTTCAGACTCTGGAAACACCATATATTTT.

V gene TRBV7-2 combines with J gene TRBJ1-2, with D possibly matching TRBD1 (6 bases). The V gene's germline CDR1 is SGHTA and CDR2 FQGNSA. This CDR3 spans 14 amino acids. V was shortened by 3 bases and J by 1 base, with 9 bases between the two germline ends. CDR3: CASSLGGDNYGYTF. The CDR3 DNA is TGTGCCAGCAGCTTGGGGGGCGATAACTATGGCTACACCTTC.

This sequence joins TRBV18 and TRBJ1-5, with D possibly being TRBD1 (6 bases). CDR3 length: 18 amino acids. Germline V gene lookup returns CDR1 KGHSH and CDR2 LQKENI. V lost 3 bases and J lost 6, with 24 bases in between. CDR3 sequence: CASSPTRGVAALAQPQHF. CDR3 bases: TGTGCCAGCTCACCCACTAGGGGGGTAGCAGCTCTGGCTCAGCCCCAGCATTTT. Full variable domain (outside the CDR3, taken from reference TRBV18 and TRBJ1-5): NAGVMQNPRHLVRRRGQEARLRCSPMKGHSHVYWYRQLPEEGLKFMVYLQKENIIDESGMPKERFSAEFPKEGPSILRIQQVVRGDSAAYFCASSPTRGVAALAQPQHFGDGTRLSIL.

CDR3 DNA sequence: TGTGCCAGCAGCTTATATGGCCCTCGGCATCCGGGACAGGGATCAGGGGACACTGAAGCTTTCTTT. It yields the protein CASSLYGPRHPGQGSGDTEAFF. The chain recombines TRBV7-3 with TRBJ1-1, with TRBD1 matching over 9 bases. This CDR3 is 22 amino acids long. Germline V gene lookup returns CDR1 SGHTA and CDR2 FQGTGA. The V segment lost 2 bases and the J segment 3 bases; nucleotides outside the gene matches: 25.

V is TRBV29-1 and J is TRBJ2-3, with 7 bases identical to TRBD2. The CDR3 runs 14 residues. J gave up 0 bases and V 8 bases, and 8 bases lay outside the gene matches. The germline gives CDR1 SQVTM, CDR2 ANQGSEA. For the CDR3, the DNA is TGCAGCTCCTCTAGCGGAACTAGCACAGATACGCAGTATTTT. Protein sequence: CSSSSGTSTDTQYF.

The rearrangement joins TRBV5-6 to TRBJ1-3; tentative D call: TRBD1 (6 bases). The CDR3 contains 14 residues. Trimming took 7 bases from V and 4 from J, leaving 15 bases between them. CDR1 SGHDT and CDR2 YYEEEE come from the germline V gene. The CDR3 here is CASFPGVGGNTIYF. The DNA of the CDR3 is TGTGCCAGCTTCCCAGGGGTAGGAGGAAACACCATATATTTT. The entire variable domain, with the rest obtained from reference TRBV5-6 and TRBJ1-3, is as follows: DAGVTQSPTHLIKTRGQQVTLRCSPKSGHDTVSWYQQALGQGPQFIFQYYEEEERQRGNFPDRFSGHQFPNYSSELNVNALLLGDSALYLCASFPGVGGNTIYFGEGSWLTVV.